The next 22 T cell receptor beta chains were all read from a single sample in a study of blood T cells in healthy people across ages. Primers used in a second PCR of about 7 to 12 cycles were a sample-barcoded 5' primer and a J-beta primer mix. Each CDR3 protein is one row after TCRdb ran MiXCR on the 5' RACE reads. The sample carries around 990,000 distinct CDR3 sequences, 35% to 45% recorded once. The sequenced sample consisted of blood. These receptors all come from a man younger than 30 in good health.

This clonotype came up once. One end of the junction does not line up with germline, which may come from a read error. The V and J genes are TRBV4-1 and TRBJ1-6; 9 positions agree with TRBD1. The CDR3 is 16 amino acids. The V gene's germline CDR1 is MGHRA and CDR2 YSYEKL. CDR3 region: CASSQVAGTGNSPLHF. CDR3 nucleotide sequence: TGCGCCAGCAGCCAAGTTGCCGGGACAGGGAACTCACCACTCCACTTT.

This sequence joins TRBV5-1 and TRBJ1-1; D perhaps matches TRBD1 (6 bases). The V end was cut by 6 bases, the J end by 4 bases, with 19 bases between. From germline, CDR1 is SGHRS and CDR2 YFSETQ. The CDR3 sequence is 15 residues long. CDR3 sequence: CASTRDKSGFTEAFF. CDR3 DNA sequence: TGCGCCAGCACCCGGGACAAGTCGGGGTTCACTGAAGCTTTCTTT.

The chain couples TRBV7-2 to TRBJ2-1; D unresolved. Germline assignment: CDR1 SGHTA and CDR2 FQGNSA. Trimming shortened V by 2 bases and J by 9 bases, and 5 bases separated the two germline ends. This CDR3 contains 11 residues. In nucleotides, the CDR3 is TGTGCCAGCAGCTTAAAAGCTGAGCAGTTCTTC. This sequence encodes CASSLKAEQFF.

This clonotype was observed a handful of times. The chain links TRBV20-1 to TRBJ1-2; D remains ambiguous. The CDR3 extends over 13 amino acids. Trimming left V 6 bases short and J 8 bases short, with 19 bases between. From germline, CDR1 is DFQATT and CDR2 SNEGSKA (reference sequence). This CDR3 is CSAITGPGEGYTF. The DNA of the CDR3 is TGCAGTGCGATCACCGGGCCAGGCGAGGGCTACACCTTC.

A note on this clonotype: One junction end does not reproduce the germline sequence, and a read error may be involved. The CDR3 here is CASGPGTESTDTRYF. DNA of the CDR3: TGTGCTAGTGGTCCCGGGACAGAAAGCACAGATACGCGGTATTTT. V gene TRBV12-5 combines with J gene TRBJ2-3, with 7 nucleotides matching TRBD1. Per the germline V gene, CDR1 is LGHNT and CDR2 is FRNRAP. This CDR3 contains 15 residues.

Note on this clonotype: Relative to the germline gene, one junction end is altered; a read error may explain this. The chain combines TRBV4-3 with TRBJ1-4; 7 bases are shared with TRBD1. The length of the CDR3 is 16 residues. The germline gives CDR1 LGHNA, CDR2 YSLEER. The CDR3: CAGSPQGGPTNEKLFF. For the CDR3, the DNA is TGCGCCGGCAGCCCTCAAGGGGGCCCAACTAATGAAAAACTGTTTTTT.

The chain recombines TRBV4-2 with TRBJ2-7; 11 nucleotides agree with TRBD2. The DNA end favors TRBJ2-5, so the J call may be wrong. Germline loops: CDR1 LGHNA, CDR2 YNFKEQ. The CDR3 is 17 amino acids. CDR3: CASSHLTRLAGQETQYF. DNA of the CDR3: TGTGCCAGCAGCCATCTCACCCGACTAGCGGGACAAGAGACCCAGTACTTC.

This chain uses TRBV6-1 with TRBJ2-7; TRBD1 is a possible D gene (6 bases). The V gene's germline CDR1 is MNHNS and CDR2 SASEGT. The CDR3 covers 14 residues. Trimming shortened V by 6 bases and J by 5 bases, and 17 bases separated the two germline ends. The CDR3 loop is CASRTNTGLDEQYF. Here the CDR3 DNA reads TGTGCCAGCAGGACTAATACAGGGTTGGACGAGCAGTACTTC.

The chain joins TRBV30 to TRBJ1-1, with 9 bases fitting TRBD1. V shed 1 base, J shed 3 bases, and the junction held 6 bases outside the gene matches. The CDR3 loop spans 15 amino acids. Per the germline V gene, CDR1 is GTSNPN and CDR2 is SVGIG (reference sequence). The CDR3 protein is CAWSATRTGDTEAFF. CDR3 coding DNA: TGTGCCTGGAGTGCCACCCGGACAGGGGACACTGAAGCTTTCTTT. Filled out from reference TRBV30 and TRBJ1-1, the complete variable domain reads SQTIHQWPATLVQPVGSPLSLECTVEGTSNPNLYWYRQAAGRGLQLLFYSVGIGQISSEVPQNLSASRPQDRQFILSSKKLLLSDSGFYLCAWSATRTGDTEAFFGQGTRLTVV.

This chain links TRBV6-6 with TRBJ1-1, with D perhaps TRBD1 (5 bases). Trimming stripped 1 base from V and 1 base from J, with 13 bases between. CDR1 and CDR2 from the germline V gene are MNHNY and SVGAGI (reference sequence). The CDR3 totals 16 residues. This CDR3 reads CASSYYDGGTNTEAFF. DNA of the CDR3: TGTGCCAGCAGTTACTATGACGGGGGAACGAACACTGAAGCTTTCTTT.

The V and J genes are TRBV18 and TRBJ1-1, with 7 bases that match TRBD1. The CDR3 extends over 18 amino acids. The germline V gene has CDR1 KGHSH and CDR2 LQKENI. The V and J ends lost 0 bases and 3 bases, in that order; junction bases with no gene match: 13. DNA for the CDR3: TGTGCCAGCTCACCACCGAAGGGGGCCCCGGTCGAGGACACTGAAGCTTTCTTT. It is translated as CASSPPKGAPVEDTEAFF. The variable domain in full, completed from reference TRBV18 and TRBJ1-1, reads NAGVMQNPRHLVRRRGQEARLRCSPMKGHSHVYWYRQLPEEGLKFMVYLQKENIIDESGMPKERFSAEFPKEGPSILRIQQVVRGDSAAYFCASSPPKGAPVEDTEAFFGQGTRLTVV.

This chain joins TRBV3-1 and TRBJ2-3; perhaps TRBD1 as D (5 bases). V was clipped by 4 bases and J by 2 bases, with 16 bases between them. The germline V gene encodes CDR1 LGHDT and CDR2 YNNKEL (reference sequence). The CDR3 extends over 16 amino acids. CDR3 sequence (DNA): TGTGCCAGCAGCCCAAGTCACAGGACACTCACAGATACGCAGTATTTT. Translating it yields CASSPSHRTLTDTQYF.

The table lists this clonotype with a few counts. The rearrangement joins TRBV7-2 to TRBJ2-7; 11 bases are shared with TRBD1. Germline loops: CDR1 SGHTA, CDR2 FQGNSA. The CDR3 is 17 residues long. V was clipped by 1 base and J by 4 bases; unmatched bases: 9. The CDR3 coding sequence is TGTGCCAGCAGCTTAGTCTCTTTACGGGACAGGGGGTACGAGCAGTACTTC. Translated: CASSLVSLRDRGYEQYF.

Regarding this clonotype: A much more abundant neighbour one base away suggests this may be a read error. The V and J genes are TRBV5-6 and TRBJ2-5, with a possible D match to TRBD1 (6 bases). Trimming removed 2 bases at V and 11 bases at J, with 16 bases between. Germline-derived CDR1 and CDR2 are SGHDT and YYEEEE. The CDR3 runs 13 residues. The CDR3 DNA is TGTGCCAGCAGCTTTGTAGGGGACAATGAGCAGTACTTC. Amino acids: CASSFVGDNEQYF.

The table lists this clonotype with a few counts. The chain joins TRBV12-3 or TRBV12-4 to TRBJ1-5, with no clear D. Trimming removed 1 base at V and 0 bases at J, with 7 bases between. There are 15 residues in the CDR3. CDR3 amino acids: CASSLGHYSNQPQHF. The CDR3 DNA reads as TGTGCCAGCAGTTTAGGGCACTATAGCAATCAGCCCCAGCATTTT.

This clonotype showed up just once. This chain joins TRBV4-1 and TRBJ1-2; D is ambiguous. This CDR3 is 12 amino acids long. Trimming removed 4 bases from V and 8 bases from J, with 11 bases in between. Per germline, CDR1 MGHRA and CDR2 YSYEKL. The CDR3: CASSRILGGYTF. DNA of the CDR3: TGCGCCAGCAGCCGGATCCTTGGGGGCTACACCTTC.

The genes are TRBV6-1 and TRBJ2-3; TRBD2 matches at 16 bases. The germline CDR1 and CDR2 sequences are MNHNS and SASEGT. J lost 2 bases, V lost 6 bases, and 8 bases had no gene match. This CDR3 has 18 amino acids. This chain's CDR3 is CASRGGTSGGEDTDTQYF. DNA for the CDR3: TGTGCCAGCAGGGGGGGGACTAGCGGGGGGGAGGACACAGATACGCAGTATTTT.

The table lists this clonotype with a few counts. This chain joins TRBV7-2 and TRBJ2-3; the D gene is possibly TRBD1 (6 bases). The germline gives CDR1 SGHTA, CDR2 FQGNSA. The CDR3 is made up of 14 amino acids. The V end was cut by 4 bases, the J end by 1 base, with 9 bases between. The CDR3 coding sequence is TGTGCCAGCAGCTCCAGGGGTGGCACAGATACGCAGTATTTT. Its protein product is CASSSRGGTDTQYF.

Many counts were recorded for this clonotype. V and J are TRBV12-3 or TRBV12-4 and TRBJ2-1; 9 bases are a match to TRBD2. The CDR3 runs to 15 residues. With V trimmed by 3 bases and J by 1 base, 1 base remained unmatched. The CDR3 is CASSFLAGSYNEQFF. The CDR3 DNA sequence: TGTGCCAGCAGTTTCCTAGCGGGGTCCTACAATGAGCAGTTCTTC.

The chain joins TRBV12-3 or TRBV12-4 to TRBJ2-2; D not resolved. This CDR3 contains 16 residues. V was shortened by 3 bases and J by 0 bases, with 11 bases between the two germline ends. The CDR3, as DNA: TGTGCCAGCAGTTTCCTTCTGGAATCGAACACCGGGGAGCTGTTTTTT. This sequence encodes CASSFLLESNTGELFF.

The chain couples TRBV20-1 to TRBJ2-1, with D possibly matching TRBD1 (6 bases). The DNA end lines up better with TRBJ2-7; the J call may be wrong. The CDR3 spans 16 residues. CDR1 is DFQATT and CDR2 is SNEGSKA in the germline V gene (reference sequence). The CDR3 sequence is CSARAGGGSSYNEQYF. The CDR3 DNA follows: TGCAGTGCTAGAGCTGGGGGCGGAAGCTCCTACAATGAGCAGTACTTC.

CDR3 loop: CSVEYWQGQGRSGYYNEQFF. The CDR3 region has the DNA TGCAGCGTTGAGTATTGGCAAGGACAGGGAAGGTCGGGATATTACAATGAGCAGTTCTTC. The gene calls are TRBV29-1 and TRBJ2-1, with 8 bases lining up with TRBD1. After removal of 3 bases from V and 4 bases from J, the junction contained 23 bases not matched to a gene. The CDR3 is 20 residues long. Germline V gives CDR1 SQVTM, CDR2 ANQGSEA.